This T cell receptor (beta chain) was identified during a study of identical twins. General study points: Weaker excess sharing between twins was seen in beta out-of-frame sequences. The presence of invariant MAIT and iNKT cells could partly confound analyses of zero-insertion sequences. The analysis was cross-sectional rather than longitudinal within donors.

Healthy Caucasian donors formed the entire cohort. TCRdb re-called the 5' RACE reads through MiXCR, storing one row per CDR3 protein. The sample gives 200,000 to 300,000 distinct CDR3 sequences, 7% of which show up once; under 4% is in the top ten. Germline CDR1 and CDR2: SGHRS and YFSETQ. The V end lost 0 bases, the J end lost 6 bases, and 9 bases lay between the germline ends. The CDR3 consists of 14 residues. This clonotype was recorded at least ten times. Its matching antigen is unknown. The same data also contributed to another study, on yellow fever vaccine responses in identical twins.

The V and J genes are TRBV5-1 and TRBJ2-2; D is undetermined. The sequence came from a woman younger than 30 in good health. What was sequenced was memory (CD45RO+) T cells sorted from blood. CDR3 loop: CASSLDSRSGELFF. In DNA form, the CDR3 reads TGCGCCAGCAGCTTGGATTCTCGGTCCGGGGAGCTGTTTTTT.